Presented here are 31 T cell receptor beta chains from one specimen sequenced in a study of cytomegalovirus exposure and HLA in healthy donors. Primers for the PCR totalled 60 Vbeta and 13 Jbeta. Data came from immunoSEQ multiplex PCR; TCRdb stores just in-frame clones and leaves some out. The sample lists 85,000 to 100,000 clones; 85% to 90% were seen once. The sample was PBMCs. The receptors were gathered from a man younger than 35 in good health and CMV-seronegative.

A single count supports this clone. The rearrangement links TRBV7-6 to TRBJ2-7; D is perhaps TRBD2 (5 bases). The germline V gene encodes CDR1 SGHVS and CDR2 FNYEAQ. The CDR3 covers 14 residues. Between the trimmed V and J ends, which lost 4 bases and 1 base, there was a span of 11 bases. The CDR3 is CASSYAGGSYEQYF. The CDR3 DNA reads TGTGCCAGCAGCTATGCGGGCGGATCCTACGAGCAGTACTTC.

J is TRBJ2-5 and V is TRBV27, with 7 bases identical to TRBD2. The CDR3 extends over 15 amino acids. Germline V CDR1 and CDR2: MNHEY, SMNVEV (reference sequence). V lost 2 bases to trimming and J lost 4 bases; unmatched junction nucleotides: 7. This CDR3 is CASSLVSGGGETQYF. For the CDR3, the DNA is TGTGCCAGCAGTTTAGTATCGGGAGGAGGAGAGACCCAGTACTTC.

The gene calls are TRBV19 and TRBJ1-6, with 9 nucleotides matching TRBD1. Germline V gene data show CDR1 as LNHDA and CDR2 as SQIVND (reference sequence). This CDR3 has 16 amino acids. Trimming removed 5 bases from V and 3 bases from J; junction bases left unmatched: 5. Written as DNA, the CDR3 is TGTGCCAGTAGTCCGGGACAGGGCTTCTATAATTCACCCCTCCACTTT. Its translation is CASSPGQGFYNSPLHF. The full variable domain, completed using reference TRBV19 and TRBJ1-6, is DGGITQSPKYLFRKEGQNVTLSCEQNLNHDAMYWYRQDPGQGLRLIYYSQIVNDFQKGDIAEGYSVSREKKESFPLTVTSAQKNPTAFYLCASSPGQGFYNSPLHFGNGTRLTVT.

The genes are TRBV5-6 and TRBJ1-1; 7 bases line up with TRBD1. With V trimmed by 7 bases and J by 7 bases, 7 bases remained unmatched. Germline lookup yields CDR1 SGHDT and CDR2 YYEEEE. The CDR3 loop spans 12 amino acids. The CDR3 nucleotides are TGTGCCAGCGGACAGGACAGAAATGAAGCTTTCTTT. Its protein is CASGQDRNEAFF. The complete variable domain, with remaining parts taken from reference TRBV5-6 and TRBJ1-1, reads DAGVTQSPTHLIKTRGQQVTLRCSPKSGHDTVSWYQQALGQGPQFIFQYYEEEERQRGNFPDRFSGHQFPNYSSELNVNALLLGDSALYLCASGQDRNEAFFGQGTRLTVV.

The chain carries TRBV18 and TRBJ2-7, with 8 positions matching TRBD1. The CDR3 is 16 residues long. V lost 3 bases, J lost 4 bases, and 11 bases stayed unmatched. Germline CDR1 and CDR2: KGHSH and LQKENI. CDR3 region: CASSPTTTGALYEQYF. The CDR3 coding sequence is TGTGCCAGCTCACCTACCACGACAGGGGCGCTATACGAGCAGTACTTC.

The chain carries TRBV6-5 and TRBJ2-3; the D gene is possibly TRBD2 (5 bases). The CDR3 runs 15 residues. Germline CDR1 is MNHEY and CDR2 is SVGAGI. Trimming pared 10 bases from V and 2 bases from J, leaving 19 bases between. In DNA, the CDR3 is TGTGCCACCACCTTTTTTGGAGCGGACACAGATACGCAGTATTTT. This codes for CATTFFGADTDTQYF.

V usage is TRBV5-6 and J usage is TRBJ2-7; 10 nucleotides line up with TRBD1. The germline V gene encodes CDR1 SGHDT and CDR2 YYEEEE. Trimming removed 0 bases from V and 8 bases from J; junction bases left unmatched: 8. CDR3 length: 15 residues. CDR3 sequence: CASSLGDRGREKQYF. In DNA form, the CDR3 reads TGTGCCAGCAGCTTGGGTGACAGGGGGCGCGAAAAGCAGTACTTC.

V and J are TRBV7-9 and TRBJ2-7, with D perhaps TRBD2 (6 bases). This CDR3 region has 15 residues. Germline V gene sequence: CDR1 SEHNR, CDR2 FQNEAQ (reference sequence). V shed 1 base and J shed 6 bases, with 16 bases lying between them. This chain's CDR3 is CASSLVGGVGAEQYF. The CDR3 DNA is TGTGCCAGCAGCTTAGTAGGAGGGGTGGGAGCCGAGCAGTACTTC.

The chain employs TRBV7-2 and TRBJ2-1, with D possibly matching TRBD1 (5 bases). Trimming stripped 1 base from V and 8 bases from J, with 18 bases between. Germline CDR1 reads SGHTA; CDR2 reads FQGNSA. The CDR3 consists of 16 residues. The chain's CDR3 is CASSLVKGLRNDEQFF. The CDR3 bases are TGTGCCAGCAGCTTAGTTAAGGGGCTGCGGAACGATGAGCAGTTCTTC.

The genes are TRBV5-1 and TRBJ1-5; 7 bases are shared with TRBD1. Trimming removed 2 bases from V and 3 bases from J; junction bases left unmatched: 8. CDR3 length: 16 residues. Germline V gene data show CDR1 as SGHRS and CDR2 as YFSETQ. CDR3 region: CASSFDRERNNQPQHF. In DNA form, the CDR3 reads TGCGCCAGCAGCTTCGACAGGGAGCGGAACAATCAGCCCCAGCATTTT.

The V call is TRBV30, the J call TRBJ1-2; D is possibly TRBD1 (5 bases). Trimming cost V 3 bases and J 3 bases, with 11 bases left between them. The CDR3 loop spans 13 amino acids. Germline CDR1 reads GTSNPN; CDR2 reads SVGIG (reference sequence). DNA of the CDR3: TGTGCCTGGAGAGTGGGCAGGGACTATGGCTACACCTTC. Its translation is CAWRVGRDYGYTF.

The rearrangement uses TRBV5-6 and TRBJ1-4, with D maybe TRBD1 (5 bases). The ends were cut back, 0 bases at V and 8 bases at J, with 11 bases in the middle. CDR3 size: 14 residues. Germline values: CDR1 SGHDT, CDR2 YYEEEE. The CDR3: CASSLGQGREKLFF. The DNA of the CDR3 is TGTGCCAGCAGCTTGGGGCAGGGCCGAGAAAAACTGTTTTTT.

The J gene is TRBJ1-6, the V gene TRBV18; tentatively, D is TRBD1 (6 bases). Germline V gives CDR1 KGHSH, CDR2 LQKENI. The CDR3 is made up of 16 amino acids. V gave up 3 bases and J gave up 10 bases, with 19 bases separating them. The CDR3 coding sequence is TGTGCCAGCTCACCCCCCCCGGGGGGCCGCGGATCACCCCTCCACTTT. Amino acids: CASSPPPGGRGSPLHF.

A single count supports this clone. The rearrangement joins TRBV7-2 to TRBJ1-1; D may be TRBD1 (6 bases). Germline values: CDR1 SGHTA, CDR2 FQGNSA. The ends were cut back, 5 bases at V and 0 bases at J, with 13 bases in the middle. This CDR3 has 15 residues. In DNA, the CDR3 is TGTGCCAGCAGCCCTATGACAGGTGTGAACACTGAAGCTTTCTTT. As protein: CASSPMTGVNTEAFF.

The chain employs TRBV28 and TRBJ1-3, with 8 positions matching TRBD1. The V gene end was trimmed by 1 base and the J gene end by 4 bases; junction bases not matched to a gene: 6. The CDR3 is 16 amino acids. Germline V gene lookup returns CDR1 MDHEN and CDR2 SYDVKM. The CDR3 DNA reads as TGTGCCAGCAGTTTATATAGGACAGGGCTCGGAAACACCATATATTTT. Translating it yields CASSLYRTGLGNTIYF.

The J gene is TRBJ2-3, the V gene TRBV4-3; TRBD2 matches at 10 bases. The CDR3 runs 16 residues. CDR1 LGHNA and CDR2 YSLEER come from the germline V gene. V shed 2 bases, J shed 0 bases, and the junction held 2 bases outside the gene matches. In DNA, the CDR3 is TGCGCCAGCAGCCAAAAACTAGCGGGAAGCACAGATACGCAGTATTTT. This gives the protein CASSQKLAGSTDTQYF.

V gene TRBV10-3 combines with J gene TRBJ2-5, with 7 positions matching TRBD1. Gene TRBJ2-7 matches the end of the DNA better, so the J call may be wrong. In germline, CDR1 is ENHRY, CDR2 SYGVKD. CDR3 size: 15 residues. CDR3 nucleotide sequence: TGTGCCATCAGTGAACCAGGGGGTAGCTCCTACGAGCAGTACTTC. It specifies CAISEPGGSSYEQYF.

V and J are TRBV5-1 and TRBJ1-1; 8 bases are shared with TRBD1. CDR3 length equals 15 residues. The germline V gene has CDR1 SGHRS and CDR2 YFSETQ. With 0 bases clipped from V and 1 base from J, the junction kept 2 bases outside the gene matches. The CDR3 spells CASSLGRGQNTEAFF. CDR3 sequence (DNA): TGCGCCAGCAGCTTGGGCAGGGGGCAGAACACTGAAGCTTTCTTT.

This chain joins TRBV18 and TRBJ2-5, with 10 bases aligning to TRBD1. The closer fit of TRBJ2-7 to the DNA end suggests the J call may be wrong. This CDR3 spans 15 amino acids. CDR1 is KGHSH, CDR2 LQKENI, per germline. CDR3 sequence: CASSESGTGAYEQYF. The CDR3 nucleotides read TGTGCCAGCTCAGAAAGCGGGACAGGGGCCTACGAGCAGTACTTC.

This clone has only one observation. This rearrangement joins TRBV5-4 to TRBJ2-3; D is possibly TRBD2 (5 bases). This CDR3 has 15 amino acids. CDR1 is SGHNT and CDR2 is YYREEE in the germline V gene (reference sequence). Trimming stripped 5 bases from V and 0 bases from J, with 13 bases between. CDR3 residues: CASRRAQDSTDTQYF. The CDR3 DNA reads TGTGCCAGCAGGCGGGCCCAAGACAGCACAGATACGCAGTATTTT. Combining the CDR3 with reference TRBV5-4 and TRBJ2-3 gives the whole variable domain ETGVTQSPTHLIKTRGQQVTLRCSSQSGHNTVSWYQQALGQGPQFIFQYYREEENGRGNFPPRFSGLQFPNYSSELNVNALELDDSALYLCASRRAQDSTDTQYFGPGTRLTVL.

V gene TRBV27 combines with J gene TRBJ2-1; 11 bases match TRBD2. This CDR3 is built from 18 residues. Germline assignment: CDR1 MNHEY and CDR2 SMNVEV (reference sequence). The junction had 11 bases not matched to a gene; V was cut back by 6 bases and J by 1 base. CDR3 loop: CASRLTSGSSLSYNEQFF. Here the CDR3 DNA reads TGTGCCAGCAGACTCACTAGCGGGAGCTCCTTATCCTACAATGAGCAGTTCTTC.

The J gene is TRBJ2-1, the V gene TRBV25-1; 8 bases match TRBD2. V trimming: 6 bases; J trimming: 3 bases; junction bases outside the gene matches: 7. The V gene's germline CDR1 is MGHDK and CDR2 SYGVNS. The CDR3 has 15 amino acids. This chain's CDR3 is CASSLGLAHYNEQFF. The DNA for the CDR3 is TGTGCCAGCAGCCTCGGACTAGCTCACTACAATGAGCAGTTCTTC.

The V and J genes are TRBV7-9 and TRBJ1-5, with a tentative D call TRBD1 (5 bases). The CDR3 is 15 amino acids. Germline CDR1 is SEHNR and CDR2 is FQNEAQ (reference sequence). Trimming pared 2 bases from V and 3 bases from J, leaving 11 bases between. In DNA form, the CDR3 reads TGTGCCAGCAGCTTAAACTCAGGGCACAATCAGCCCCAGCATTTT. Amino acid sequence: CASSLNSGHNQPQHF.

This clone showed up just a few times. The identical CDR3 is also encoded by other nucleotide sequences in the sample. The chain recombines TRBV5-1 with TRBJ2-1; the D gene is possibly TRBD2 (6 bases). The CDR3 extends over 14 amino acids. The V gene's germline CDR1 is SGHRS and CDR2 YFSETQ. Deletions cut 2 bases from V and 3 bases from J, with 9 bases between. The CDR3 reads CASSLAGFYNEQFF. The CDR3, as DNA: TGCGCCAGCAGCTTAGCGGGTTTCTACAATGAGCAGTTCTTC. The full variable domain, completed using reference TRBV5-1 and TRBJ2-1, is KAGVTQTPRYLIKTRGQQVTLSCSPISGHRSVSWYQQTPGQGLQFLFEYFSETQRNKGNFPGRFSGRQFSNSRSEMNVSTLELGDSALYLCASSLAGFYNEQFFGPGTRLTVL.

The V call is TRBV14, the J call TRBJ2-4; 8 bases are shared with TRBD2. The J segment lost 10 bases and the V segment lost 1 base, leaving 6 bases of the junction unmatched. The CDR3 sequence is 14 residues long. Germline lookup yields CDR1 SGHDN and CDR2 FVKESK. DNA for the CDR3: TGTGCCAGCAGCCAAGCGGGAGGGCCAGGGATTCAGTACTTC. It codes for CASSQAGGPGIQYF.

In its sample, this clone was seen a few times. This chain connects TRBV11-2 to TRBJ2-7; D might be TRBD1 (8 bases). From germline, CDR1 is SGHAT and CDR2 FQNNGV. V lost 3 bases, J lost 7 bases, and 16 bases lay in between. The CDR3 totals 14 residues. For the CDR3, the DNA is TGTGCCAGCAGCTTGTTACAGGGGGAGGGTGAGCAGTACTTC. It specifies CASSLLQGEGEQYF.

The chain recombines TRBV30 with TRBJ2-7; 9 bases align to TRBD1. The CDR3 runs 10 residues. V shed 8 bases and J 6 bases; nucleotides not matched to a gene: 2. Looked up from germline, CDR1 is GTSNPN and CDR2 is SVGIG (reference sequence). DNA for the CDR3: TGTGCCGAGACAGGGGGCGAGCAGTACTTC. This codes for CAETGGEQYF.

The gene calls are TRBV11-1 and TRBJ2-7, with 9 bases that match TRBD2. Germline V lookup: CDR1 SGHAT, CDR2 FQDESV (reference sequence). J lost 2 bases, V lost 6 bases, and 5 bases had no gene match. The CDR3 covers 14 residues. The CDR3 coding sequence is TGTGCCAGCAGTCGGACTAGCGCGACCTACGAGCAGTACTTC. Protein: CASSRTSATYEQYF.

V and J are TRBV6-1 and TRBJ2-3; possibly TRBD1 for D (5 bases). The CDR3 spans 14 residues. Germline CDR1 MNHNS, CDR2 SASEGT. The V end lost 3 bases, the J end lost 2 bases, and 9 bases lay between the germline ends. CDR3 coding DNA: TGTGCCAGCAGTGAGCCAGGGTTCACAGATACGCAGTATTTT. Its translation is CASSEPGFTDTQYF.

The chain couples TRBV28 to TRBJ2-7; D is possibly TRBD1 (5 bases). The V gene's germline CDR1 is MDHEN and CDR2 SYDVKM. The V end lost 7 bases, the J end lost 1 base, and 17 bases lay between the germline ends. This CDR3 is built from 15 residues. In DNA form, the CDR3 reads TGTGCCAGCAAACGACAGAGGCCTCTTTCCTACGAGCAGTACTTC. This encodes CASKRQRPLSYEQYF.

The CDR3 sequence: CASSFTSGRYEQYF. The CDR3 coding sequence is TGTGCCAGCAGCTTCACTAGCGGGAGGTACGAGCAGTACTTC. The V call is TRBV13, the J call TRBJ2-7; 12 bases agree with TRBD2. Looked up from germline, CDR1 is PRHDT and CDR2 is FYEKMQ (reference sequence). Trimming removed 3 bases from V and 4 bases from J; junction bases left unmatched: 1. CDR3 length equals 14 residues.